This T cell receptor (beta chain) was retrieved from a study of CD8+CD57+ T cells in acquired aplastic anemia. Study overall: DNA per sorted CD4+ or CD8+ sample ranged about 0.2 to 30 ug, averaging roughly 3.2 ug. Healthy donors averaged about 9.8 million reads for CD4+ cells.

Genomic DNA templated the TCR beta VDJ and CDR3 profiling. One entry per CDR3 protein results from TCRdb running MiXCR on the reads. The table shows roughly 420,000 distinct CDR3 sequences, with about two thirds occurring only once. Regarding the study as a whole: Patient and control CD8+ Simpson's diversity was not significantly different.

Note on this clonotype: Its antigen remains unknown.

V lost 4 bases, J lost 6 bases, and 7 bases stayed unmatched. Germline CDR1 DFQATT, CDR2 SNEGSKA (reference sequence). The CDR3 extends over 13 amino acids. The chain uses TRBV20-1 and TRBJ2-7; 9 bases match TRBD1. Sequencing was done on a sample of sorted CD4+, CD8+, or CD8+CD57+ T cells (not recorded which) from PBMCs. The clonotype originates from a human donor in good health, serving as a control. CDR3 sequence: CSATGQGNSEQYF. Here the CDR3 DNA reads TGCAGTGCTACGGGACAGGGCAACAGCGAGCAGTACTTC.